The 9 T cell receptor beta chains below all came from one sample that was sequenced in a study of cytomegalovirus exposure and HLA in healthy donors. The primer mix had 60 Vbeta and 13 Jbeta primers. Profiled with immunoSEQ multiplex PCR; TCRdb holds only in-frame clones, not every one. This repertoire shows about 190,000 clones, approximately 84% found once; its top ten account for about 2.6%. Sequenced: PBMCs. These receptors came from a woman between 45 and 60 years old in good health and CMV-seropositive.

The V call is TRBV7-2, the J call TRBJ2-3; no reliable D call. V was shortened by 2 bases and J by 2 bases, with 5 bases between the two germline ends. The CDR3 length is 13 residues. Germline CDR1 SGHTA, CDR2 FQGNSA. The DNA of the CDR3 is TGTGCCAGCAGCTTACCGGTCACAGATACGCAGTATTTT. It specifies CASSLPVTDTQYF.

V usage is TRBV6-1 and J usage is TRBJ2-5; no clear D. Per the germline V gene, CDR1 is MNHNS and CDR2 is SASEGT. There are 14 residues in the CDR3. Trimming cost V 2 bases and J 5 bases, with 12 bases left between them. The CDR3 DNA follows: TGTGCCAGCAGTGAAATGCCGGGTCCGGAGACCCAGTACTTC. As protein: CASSEMPGPETQYF.

The chain recombines TRBV5-1 with TRBJ2-2, with a tentative D call TRBD1 (5 bases). Germline V gene sequence: CDR1 SGHRS, CDR2 YFSETQ. CDR3 size: 15 residues. V lost 1 base and J lost 1, with 8 bases in between. CDR3 residues: CASSLSRENTGELFF. The CDR3 region has the DNA TGCGCCAGCAGCTTGTCCAGGGAGAACACCGGGGAGCTGTTTTTT. Combining the CDR3 with reference TRBV5-1 and TRBJ2-2 gives the whole variable domain KAGVTQTPRYLIKTRGQQVTLSCSPISGHRSVSWYQQTPGQGLQFLFEYFSETQRNKGNFPGRFSGRQFSNSRSEMNVSTLELGDSALYLCASSLSRENTGELFFGEGSRLTVL.

The genes are TRBV6-4 and TRBJ1-1, with a tentative D call TRBD1 (5 bases). The germline V gene encodes CDR1 MRHNA and CDR2 SNTAGT. V was clipped by 2 bases and J by 3 bases, with 13 bases between them. This CDR3 has 15 residues. CDR3 region: CASSDPRGEDTEAFF. CDR3 nucleotides: TGTGCCAGCAGTGACCCCCGAGGGGAGGACACTGAAGCTTTCTTT.

The J gene is TRBJ1-2, the V gene TRBV6-1, with 9 nucleotides matching TRBD1. CDR1 is MNHNS, CDR2 SASEGT, per germline. The trim removed 5 bases at V and 3 bases at J, leaving 4 bases unmatched. This CDR3 is built from 14 residues. CDR3 bases: TGTGCCAGCAGTTCGGGACAGGGATACTATGGCTACACCTTC. Translating gives CASSSGQGYYGYTF.

The chain joins TRBV7-3 to TRBJ1-3, with TRBD1 identical over 11 bases. Losses at the gene ends were 6 bases for V and 0 bases for J; bases not matched to a gene: 4. CDR3 length equals 16 residues. Germline V gene lookup returns CDR1 SGHTA and CDR2 FQGTGA. In nucleotides, the CDR3 is TGTGCCAGCAGTCCGGGACAGGGGGGCTCTGGAAACACCATATATTTT. Translated, it gives CASSPGQGGSGNTIYF.

V gene TRBV30 combines with J gene TRBJ1-3, with 7 bases that match TRBD1. The CDR3 sequence is 15 residues long. Germline V CDR1 and CDR2: GTSNPN, SVGIG (reference sequence). V gave up 5 bases and J gave up 0 bases; unmatched junction bases: 7. The CDR3 region is CAWATRTGSGNTIYF. CDR3 nucleotides: TGTGCCTGGGCTACTAGGACAGGCTCTGGAAACACCATATATTTT.

In this sample, this clone turned up once. The genes are TRBV7-3 and TRBJ2-2; 7 bases are a match to TRBD1. V was clipped by 5 bases and J by 3 bases; unmatched bases: 3. CDR3 length: 14 residues. Germline-derived CDR1 and CDR2 are SGHTA and FQGTGA. The CDR3 DNA reads as TGTGCCAGCAGCCTACAGGGGTACACCGGGGAGCTGTTTTTT. This encodes CASSLQGYTGELFF.

V is TRBV7-8 and J is TRBJ2-2; 9 positions match TRBD2. The CDR3 consists of 17 residues. The junction had 10 bases not matched to a gene; V was cut back by 0 bases and J by 8 bases. CDR1 SGHVS and CDR2 FQNEAQ come from the germline V gene. The CDR3 loop is CASSLAGTSTGRGELFF. CDR3 DNA sequence: TGTGCCAGCAGCTTAGCCGGGACTAGCACAGGCAGAGGGGAGCTGTTTTTT. Supplemented by reference TRBV7-8 and TRBJ2-2, the full variable domain reads GAGVSQSPRYKVAKRGQDVALRCDPISGHVSLFWYQQALGQGPEFLTYFQNEAQLDKSGLPSDRFFAERPEGSVSTLKIQRTQQEDSAVYLCASSLAGTSTGRGELFFGEGSRLTVL.